Listed below are T cell receptor beta chains from one sample, sequenced in a study of cytomegalovirus exposure and HLA in healthy donors. Sequenced by immunoSEQ multiplex PCR; TCRdb stores in-frame clones only, minus some. This sample carries under 200,000 clones, roughly 90% of them seen once, and the ten largest clones take roughly 5.7%. The source material was PBMCs. Receptors originate from a woman aged 25 to 39 in good health and CMV-seronegative. Each CDR3 is given with its conserved first and last residue. The D gene is left open where the match is weak. Clone size is given for some rows only: seen once, a few or many times, or a class if the clone is expanded.

j_gene: TRBJ1-5; d_gene: TRBD1; v_gene: TRBV2; abundance: -; CDR3aa: CASKAQGKEGQPQHF; CDR3nt: TGTGCCAGCAAAGCACAGGGGAAAGAGGGTCAGCCCCAGCATTTT
j_gene: TRBJ2-3; d_gene: -; v_gene: TRBV30; abundance: -; CDR3aa: CASDQTSTDTQYF; CDR3nt: TGTGCCTCCGACCAGACTAGCACAGATACGCAGTATTTT
j_gene: TRBJ2-3; d_gene: TRBD2; v_gene: TRBV6-5; abundance: -; CDR3aa: CASSYGSGELDTQYF; CDR3nt: TGTGCCAGCAGTTACGGTAGCGGGGAGTTAGATACGCAGTATTTT
j_gene: TRBJ2-7; d_gene: -; v_gene: TRBV5-6; abundance: -; CDR3aa: CASSLPYDSFEQYF; CDR3nt: TGTGCCAGCAGCTTGCCGTATGACTCCTTCGAGCAGTACTTC
j_gene: TRBJ1-2; d_gene: -; v_gene: TRBV15; abundance: -; CDR3aa: CATSTPTGNYGYTF; CDR3nt: TGTGCCACCAGCACTCCGACAGGAAACTATGGCTACACCTTC
j_gene: TRBJ2-1; d_gene: -; v_gene: TRBV4-3; abundance: -; CDR3aa: CASSQDRRAVTHEQFF; CDR3nt: TGCGCCAGCAGCCAAGATCGGAGGGCCGTTACCCATGAGCAGTTCTTC
j_gene: TRBJ2-7; d_gene: -; v_gene: TRBV5-5; abundance: -; CDR3aa: CASSLSSSYEQYF; CDR3nt: TGTGCCAGCAGCTTGTCGAGCTCCTACGAGCAGTACTTC
j_gene: TRBJ1-1; d_gene: -; v_gene: TRBV2; abundance: once; CDR3aa: CASSELIMNTEAFF; CDR3nt: TGTGCCAGCAGTGAGCTCATCATGAACACTGAAGCTTTCTTT
j_gene: TRBJ1-6; d_gene: -; v_gene: TRBV5-4; abundance: -; CDR3aa: CASSLDRQSINSPLHF; CDR3nt: TGTGCCAGCAGCTTAGACCGACAGTCCATTAATTCACCCCTCCACTTT
j_gene: TRBJ2-7; d_gene: TRBD2; v_gene: TRBV5-4; abundance: -; CDR3aa: CASSLTRLAGYYEQYF; CDR3nt: TGTGCCAGCAGCTTGACTAGACTAGCGGGCTACTACGAGCAGTACTTC
j_gene: TRBJ1-2; d_gene: -; v_gene: TRBV7-2; abundance: once; CDR3aa: CASSLASGGDADPYGYTF; CDR3nt: TGTGCCAGCAGCTTAGCGTCGGGAGGCGACGCCGACCCTTATGGCTACACCTTC
j_gene: TRBJ1-1; d_gene: TRBD1; v_gene: TRBV7-9; abundance: -; CDR3aa: CASSLADRVFAFF; CDR3nt: TGTGCCAGCAGCTTGGCGGACAGGGTTTTCGCTTTCTTT
j_gene: TRBJ2-5; d_gene: TRBD2; v_gene: TRBV10-3; abundance: -; CDR3aa: CAISTSGGGLETQYF; CDR3nt: TGTGCCATCAGTACTAGCGGGGGGGGGTTAGAGACCCAGTACTTC
j_gene: TRBJ1-2; d_gene: -; v_gene: TRBV18; abundance: many; CDR3aa: CASSRSDTYGYTF; CDR3nt: TGTGCCAGCTCACGTTCCGACACCTATGGCTACACCTTC
j_gene: TRBJ1-2; d_gene: TRBD1; v_gene: TRBV4-3; abundance: few; CDR3aa: CASSQDRTGTGYGYTF; CDR3nt: TGCGCCAGCAGCCAAGATAGGACAGGGACGGGGTATGGCTACACCTTC
j_gene: TRBJ1-2; d_gene: TRBD1; v_gene: TRBV5-1; abundance: once; CDR3aa: CASSELTGGSDGYTF; CDR3nt: TGCGCCAGCAGTGAACTAACAGGGGGCTCGGATGGCTACACCTTC
j_gene: TRBJ1-2; d_gene: TRBD1; v_gene: TRBV7-9; abundance: -; CDR3aa: CASSPSRGGQGGNYGYTF; CDR3nt: TGTGCCAGCAGCCCGAGTAGAGGGGGACAGGGAGGCAACTATGGCTACACCTTC
j_gene: TRBJ2-1; d_gene: -; v_gene: TRBV9; abundance: -; CDR3aa: CASSVQGSNNEQFF; CDR3nt: TGTGCCAGCAGCGTACAGGGCTCGAACAATGAGCAGTTCTTC
j_gene: TRBJ1-2; d_gene: -; v_gene: TRBV7-4; abundance: once; CDR3aa: CASSLAAASCNYGYTF; CDR3nt: TGTGCCAGCAGCTTAGCGGCAGCAAGCTGTAACTATGGCTACACCTTC
j_gene: TRBJ2-3; d_gene: -; v_gene: TRBV6-1; abundance: -; CDR3aa: CASSEVSGGGSDTQYF; CDR3nt: TGTGCCAGCAGTGAAGTTAGTGGAGGGGGTTCGGATACGCAGTATTTT
j_gene: TRBJ2-2; d_gene: -; v_gene: TRBV5-6; abundance: once; CDR3aa: CASSLRLNTGELFF; CDR3nt: TGTGCCAGCAGCTTGAGACTGAACACCGGGGAGCTGTTTTTT
j_gene: TRBJ1-5; d_gene: TRBD1; v_gene: TRBV2; abundance: few; CDR3aa: CASSPGQGAVQPQHF; CDR3nt: TGTGCCAGCAGCCCAGGGCAGGGGGCCGTGCAGCCCCAGCATTTT
j_gene: TRBJ2-7; d_gene: -; v_gene: TRBV27; abundance: -; CDR3aa: CASSFGPGPYEQYF; CDR3nt: TGTGCCAGCAGTTTTGGTCCAGGGCCCTACGAGCAGTACTTC
j_gene: TRBJ1-2; d_gene: TRBD1; v_gene: TRBV9; abundance: -; CDR3aa: CASSVGTGNYGYTF; CDR3nt: TGTGCCAGCAGCGTCGGGACAGGGAACTATGGCTACACCTTC
j_gene: TRBJ2-7; d_gene: -; v_gene: TRBV6-1; abundance: -; CDR3aa: CASGRGIDEQYF; CDR3nt: TGTGCCAGCGGGAGGGGGATCGACGAGCAGTACTTC
j_gene: TRBJ2-5; d_gene: -; v_gene: TRBV5-1; abundance: -; CDR3aa: CASSTGRETQYF; CDR3nt: TGCGCCAGCAGTACAGGGAGGGAGACCCAGTACTTC
j_gene: TRBJ2-3; d_gene: TRBD2; v_gene: TRBV6-5; abundance: -; CDR3aa: CASSYSTAGEGGTQYF; CDR3nt: TGTGCCAGCAGTTACTCGACAGCGGGAGAGGGTGGTACGCAGTATTTT
j_gene: TRBJ1-5; d_gene: -; v_gene: TRBV6-1; abundance: -; CDR3aa: CASRDHRVHQPQHF; CDR3nt: TGTGCCAGCAGGGATCACAGGGTTCATCAGCCCCAGCATTTT
j_gene: TRBJ2-7; d_gene: TRBD2; v_gene: TRBV5-1; abundance: -; CDR3aa: CASSSGLAGAYEQYF; CDR3nt: TGCGCCAGCAGCTCGGGACTAGCGGGGGCCTACGAGCAGTACTTC
j_gene: TRBJ1-1; d_gene: -; v_gene: TRBV10-3; abundance: few; CDR3aa: CAISESLDAPITEAFF; CDR3nt: TGTGCCATCAGTGAGTCTTTGGACGCCCCTATCACTGAAGCTTTCTTT
j_gene: TRBJ1-1; d_gene: -; v_gene: TRBV18; abundance: -; CDR3aa: CASSPIFLMNTEAFF; CDR3nt: TGTGCCAGCTCACCAATCTTCCTCATGAACACTGAAGCTTTCTTT
j_gene: TRBJ1-4; d_gene: TRBD1; v_gene: TRBV6-1; abundance: -; CDR3aa: CASRTTGGSEKLFF; CDR3nt: TGTGCCAGCAGGACGACAGGGGGATCGGAAAAACTGTTTTTT
j_gene: TRBJ2-5; d_gene: -; v_gene: TRBV9; abundance: -; CDR3aa: CASSVATGAGQETQYF; CDR3nt: TGTGCCAGCAGCGTAGCTACCGGGGCAGGGCAAGAGACCCAGTACTTC
j_gene: TRBJ2-7; d_gene: -; v_gene: TRBV7-2; abundance: -; CDR3aa: CASSLWSEQYF; CDR3nt: TGTGCCAGCAGCTTATGGTCCGAGCAGTACTTC
j_gene: TRBJ2-2; d_gene: TRBD2; v_gene: TRBV6-5; abundance: -; CDR3aa: CASSLREGPGGELFF; CDR3nt: TGTGCCAGCAGTTTGAGGGAGGGCCCTGGCGGGGAGCTGTTTTTT
j_gene: TRBJ2-7; d_gene: -; v_gene: TRBV6-1; abundance: -; CDR3aa: CASSGTHGGIYEQYF; CDR3nt: TGTGCCAGCAGTGGGACCCATGGGGGAATATACGAGCAGTACTTC
j_gene: TRBJ2-7; d_gene: TRBD2; v_gene: TRBV7-9; abundance: -; CDR3aa: CASSQPGTSGDNEQYF; CDR3nt: TGTGCCAGCAGCCAACCCGGGACTAGCGGGGATAACGAGCAGTACTTC
j_gene: TRBJ2-1; d_gene: TRBD1; v_gene: TRBV2; abundance: -; CDR3aa: CASSVGGQVYNEQFF; CDR3nt: TGTGCCAGCAGTGTGGGGGGACAGGTGTACAATGAGCAGTTCTTC
j_gene: TRBJ1-2; d_gene: -; v_gene: TRBV4-1; abundance: -; CDR3aa: CASSQGTDGYTF; CDR3nt: TGCGCCAGCAGCCAAGGGACAGATGGCTACACCTTC
j_gene: TRBJ2-7; d_gene: -; v_gene: TRBV28; abundance: -; CDR3aa: CASSLDRTRNEQYF; CDR3nt: TGTGCCAGCAGTTTAGACAGAACGAGAAACGAGCAGTACTTC
j_gene: TRBJ1-1; d_gene: TRBD1; v_gene: TRBV27; abundance: -; CDR3aa: CASSLSGTGGFTEAFF; CDR3nt: TGTGCCAGCAGTTTATCTGGGACAGGGGGGTTCACTGAAGCTTTCTTT
j_gene: TRBJ2-2; d_gene: TRBD2; v_gene: TRBV4-3; abundance: -; CDR3aa: CASSPGAGGPPGELFF; CDR3nt: TGCGCCAGCAGCCCCGGGGCGGGAGGGCCCCCCGGGGAGCTGTTTTTT
j_gene: TRBJ1-5; d_gene: -; v_gene: TRBV7-2; abundance: few; CDR3aa: CASSLGPDRNQPQHF; CDR3nt: TGTGCCAGCAGCTTAGGTCCGGACAGAAATCAGCCCCAGCATTTT
j_gene: TRBJ1-1; d_gene: TRBD1; v_gene: TRBV2; abundance: -; CDR3aa: CASRPGQGITEAFF; CDR3nt: TGTGCCAGCAGACCGGGACAGGGGATCACTGAAGCTTTCTTT
j_gene: TRBJ1-6; d_gene: -; v_gene: TRBV6-1; abundance: -; CDR3aa: CASSDVFGGHF; CDR3nt: TGTGCCAGCAGTGACGTGTTTGGAGGCCACTTT
j_gene: TRBJ2-2; d_gene: -; v_gene: TRBV11-3; abundance: -; CDR3aa: CASSLDGGSNTGELFF; CDR3nt: TGTGCCAGCAGCTTAGATGGCGGATCGAACACCGGGGAGCTGTTTTTT
j_gene: TRBJ2-5; d_gene: -; v_gene: TRBV11-2; abundance: once; CDR3aa: CASSPRRMGETQYF; CDR3nt: TGTGCCAGCAGCCCGCGGCGGATGGGAGAGACCCAGTACTTC
j_gene: TRBJ2-7; d_gene: -; v_gene: TRBV4-1; abundance: few; CDR3aa: CASSQAREAYEQYF; CDR3nt: TGCGCCAGCAGCCAAGCCCGTGAAGCCTACGAGCAGTACTTC
j_gene: TRBJ2-7; d_gene: TRBD1; v_gene: TRBV6-5; abundance: -; CDR3aa: CASSRDRDPSYEQYF; CDR3nt: TGTGCCAGCAGCCGGGACAGGGACCCCTCCTACGAGCAGTACTTC
j_gene: TRBJ2-2; d_gene: -; v_gene: TRBV5-6; abundance: once; CDR3aa: CASSFGAGELFF; CDR3nt: TGTGCCAGCAGCTTTGGGGCCGGGGAGCTGTTTTTT
j_gene: TRBJ2-5; d_gene: -; v_gene: TRBV6-5; abundance: -; CDR3aa: CASSPEQTRETQYF; CDR3nt: TGTGCCAGCAGCCCCGAACAAACGAGGGAGACCCAGTACTTC
j_gene: TRBJ2-3; d_gene: TRBD2; v_gene: TRBV27; abundance: once; CDR3aa: CASTPRGLASTDTQYF; CDR3nt: TGTGCCAGCACCCCGCGGGGACTAGCGAGCACAGATACGCAGTATTTT
j_gene: TRBJ2-7; d_gene: TRBD1; v_gene: TRBV5-1; abundance: -; CDR3aa: CASSSYTGQDYEQYF; CDR3nt: TGCGCCAGCAGCTCCTACACCGGACAGGACTACGAGCAGTACTTC
j_gene: TRBJ2-7; d_gene: -; v_gene: TRBV5-1; abundance: -; CDR3aa: CASSLGGGEQYF; CDR3nt: TGCGCCAGCAGCTTGGGTGGTGGCGAGCAGTACTTC
j_gene: TRBJ2-2; d_gene: -; v_gene: TRBV2; abundance: -; CDR3aa: CASSAIPQFTTNTGELFF; CDR3nt: TGTGCCAGCAGTGCAATCCCTCAGTTTACAACCAACACCGGGGAGCTGTTTTTT
j_gene: TRBJ2-7; d_gene: TRBD1; v_gene: TRBV4-1; abundance: -; CDR3aa: CASSQPRDRGSYEQYF; CDR3nt: TGCGCCAGCAGCCAACCCCGGGACAGGGGTTCCTACGAGCAGTACTTC
j_gene: TRBJ2-3; d_gene: -; v_gene: TRBV29-1; abundance: -; CDR3aa: CSVVYPDTQYF; CDR3nt: TGCAGCGTTGTTTACCCAGATACGCAGTATTTT
j_gene: TRBJ1-4; d_gene: -; v_gene: TRBV4-1; abundance: -; CDR3aa: CASSPLGPNSGTNEKLFF; CDR3nt: TGCGCCAGCAGTCCTCTCGGGCCGAACAGTGGCACTAATGAAAAACTGTTTTTT
j_gene: TRBJ1-1; d_gene: TRBD1; v_gene: TRBV7-3; abundance: -; CDR3aa: CASSLQGPGEAFF; CDR3nt: TGTGCCAGCAGTTTACAGGGGCCAGGGGAAGCTTTCTTT
j_gene: TRBJ2-2; d_gene: -; v_gene: TRBV29-1; abundance: -; CDR3aa: CSAHRGTNTGELFF; CDR3nt: TGCAGCGCCCATCGTGGGACGAACACCGGGGAGCTGTTTTTT